This T cell receptor (beta chain) was captured in a study of identical twins. Findings and caveats of the study: One should note that invariant MAIT and iNKT cells could partly confound zero-insertion analyses. Out-of-frame alpha sequences shared by twins showed excess low generation probability.

About this clonotype itself: Its antigen is currently unknown.

TCRdb re-analysed the 5' RACE reads in MiXCR, keeping a single row per CDR3 protein. Here the sample spans a few hundred thousand distinct CDR3 sequences, roughly 18% being singletons. Each donor (without exception) was a healthy Caucasian. V gave up 10 bases and J gave up 8 bases; unmatched junction bases: 11. CDR3 size: 15 residues. Germline-derived CDR1 and CDR2 are LGHDT and YNNKEL (reference sequence). The TCR sequence derives from a man between 50 and 59 years old in good health. Material: naive T cells sorted from blood. The genes are TRBV3-1 and TRBJ2-1, with TRBD2 matching 13 bases. CDR3 nucleotide sequence: TGTGCCACGTCCGTGGGACTAGCGGGAATCTATGAGCAGTTCTTC. Amino acid sequence: CATSVGLAGIYEQFF.